This TCR beta chain was identified in a study of radiotherapy plus CTLA-4 blockade in lung cancer. Study at large: Across the patients, objective responses occurred in about 19%, and disease control in about 29%.

J lost 4 bases, V lost 0 bases, and 9 bases had no gene match. This CDR3 has 17 residues. Germline V gene lookup returns CDR1 LGHNA and CDR2 YNFKEQ. The assay was immunoSEQ multiplex PCR, and TCRdb's table has in-frame clones only and misses some. Among more than 90,000 clones listed, just over 85% were seen once. The chain has TRBV4-2 and TRBJ1-3, with TRBD1 identical over 7 bases. This TCR was recovered from a human donor with non-small cell lung cancer that progressed on radiotherapy plus ipilimumab. The material sequenced was peripheral blood, taken from a patient treated with radiotherapy plus ipilimumab. CDR3 sequence reads: CASSQDRRQGGGNTIYF. In DNA form, the CDR3 reads TGTGCCAGCAGCCAAGATCGGAGGCAGGGGGGAGGAAACACCATATATTTT.